A few counts support the clone carrying this T cell receptor beta chain. These data are taken from a study of blood T cells in healthy people across ages. It was with a sample-barcoded 5' primer and a J-beta primer mix that a second PCR of roughly 7 to 12 cycles was run. TCRdb ran MiXCR on the 5' RACE reads and lists one entry per CDR3 protein. The table includes 1.5 million to 2 million distinct CDR3 sequences, roughly 32% detected once. V was pared by 2 bases and J by 11 bases, with 10 bases of the junction left unmatched. This CDR3 has 15 amino acids. Germline CDR1 reads MNHNS; CDR2 reads SASEGT. V is TRBV6-1 and J is TRBJ2-5; 11 bases line up with TRBD1. The receptor's source is a young woman in good health. The source material was blood. The CDR3 nucleotides are TGTGCCAGCAGTGAATCCGGACAGGGGGCGGGTGAGCAGTACTTC. Its translation: CASSESGQGAGEQYF.